These 4 T cell receptor beta chains were all obtained from the same sample, sequenced in a study of response to subunit inactivated influenza vaccine. From the RT-PCR reads, TCRdb called clonotypes with MiXCR, one entry per CDR3 protein. The sample shows about 780,000 distinct CDR3 sequences, around a sixth of them seen only once. Sequences were derived from PBMCs from blood, sampled approximately 5 days after vaccination. Receptors originate from a man aged 50 to 59 who received an inactivated influenza vaccine.

The CDR3 DNA reads as TGCGCCAGCAGCCAAGATTCAGGGGGATTCACTAAGACCCAGTACTTC. Its protein product is CASSQDSGGFTKTQYF. This chain links TRBV4-3 with TRBJ2-5, with TRBD1 identical over 7 bases. The junction had 10 bases not matched to a gene; V was cut back by 0 bases and J by 6 bases. The CDR3 has 16 amino acids. The V gene's germline CDR1 is LGHNA and CDR2 YSLEER.

The V gene is TRBV18, the J gene TRBJ2-1; weak D call: TRBD1 (6 bases). CDR1 is KGHSH, CDR2 LQKENI, per germline. This CDR3 is 14 amino acids long. Trimming took 3 bases from V and 10 from J, leaving 16 bases between them. CDR3 sequence: CASSPRQEVVEQFF. The CDR3 DNA is TGTGCCAGCTCACCCCGACAGGAGGTGGTGGAGCAGTTCTTC.

This clonotype occurred a few times. This chain connects TRBV20-1 to TRBJ2-7; 10 bases fit TRBD2. V dropped 4 bases and J dropped 5; count of bases not matched to a gene: 5. The germline gives CDR1 DFQATT, CDR2 SNEGSKA (reference sequence). This CDR3 is 13 amino acids long. The CDR3 loop is CSAKAGGYDEQYF. The CDR3, as DNA: TGCAGTGCTAAAGCGGGAGGGTACGACGAGCAGTACTTC.

Worth noting for this clonotype: Its ends do not fully match the called genes, so a read error is possible. The gene calls are TRBV6-2 or TRBV6-3 and TRBJ2-1, with 8 bases matching TRBD2. The CDR3 is 18 amino acids. The germline CDR1 and CDR2 sequences are MNHEY and SVGEGT. As DNA, the CDR3 is TGTGCCAGCAGTCCCCCCCACGGGGGGGCTTTATCCTTCAATGAGCAGTTCTTC. It yields the protein CASSPPHGGALSFNEQFF.